This is a list of T cell receptor beta chains from one sample in a study of T-cell memory formation after mild COVID-19. TCRdb analysed the 5' RACE reads with MiXCR anew, one entry per CDR3 protein. The sample includes about 100,000 distinct CDR3 sequences, over 8.5% seen only once; the top ten take around 40%. Specimen: PBMCs or a T cell subset sorted from them (not recorded which). These receptors all stem from a man aged 18 to 29 who had mild COVID-19 (a few samples of this study predate the infection). Cell type and time point are not known. The CDR3 runs from the conserved cysteine through the conserved F or W. Each record gives: clone size, D gene, V gene, J gene, CDR3 DNA, CDR3 protein. D genes are given only for firm matches. Some rows have no size entry. The others give once, few or many, or a class for an expanded clone.

size: .
D: .
V: TRBV4-1
J: TRBJ2-7
DNA: TGCGCCAGCAGCCAAGAGTGGACCAGCGGTAGCTCCTACGAGCAGTACTTC
CDR3: CASSQEWTSGSSYEQYF

size: .
D: .
V: TRBV7-9
J: TRBJ1-2
DNA: TGTGCCAGCAGCCTAGGGGCAGTCTATGGCTACACCTTC
CDR3: CASSLGAVYGYTF

size: .
D: .
V: TRBV2
J: TRBJ2-7
DNA: TGTGCCAGCATCCCCGGGGAGTACTACGAGCAGTACTTC
CDR3: CASIPGEYYEQYF

size: few
D: .
V: TRBV4-1
J: TRBJ1-1
DNA: TGCGCCAGCAGCCAAGTCCAGGATGGGACTGAAGCTTTCTTT
CDR3: CASSQVQDGTEAFF

size: few
D: .
V: TRBV11-2
J: TRBJ2-2
DNA: TGTGCCAGCAGCCGTAGCAACACCGGGGAGCTGTTTTTT
CDR3: CASSRSNTGELFF

size: few
D: TRBD1
V: TRBV15
J: TRBJ1-2
DNA: TGTGCCACCAGCGTACCGGGACAGGACTATGGCTACACCTTC
CDR3: CATSVPGQDYGYTF

size: .
D: .
V: TRBV5-5
J: TRBJ2-2
DNA: TGTGCCAGCAGCCCCGTGGCCGGGGAGCTGTTTTTT
CDR3: CASSPVAGELFF

size: .
D: .
V: TRBV6-2/TRBV6-3
J: TRBJ1-1
DNA: TGTGCCAGCAGTCTATGGGGGAGGGCTGAAGCTTTCTTT
CDR3: CASSLWGRAEAFF

size: .
D: .
V: TRBV4-3
J: TRBJ2-3
DNA: TGCGCCAGCAGCCCACTGAGGAGCCCCGACACAGATACGCAGTATTTT
CDR3: CASSPLRSPDTDTQYF

size: .
D: TRBD1
V: TRBV9
J: TRBJ1-2
DNA: TGTGCCAGCAGCGTTGGACAGGGAATGTACGGCTACACCTTC
CDR3: CASSVGQGMYGYTF